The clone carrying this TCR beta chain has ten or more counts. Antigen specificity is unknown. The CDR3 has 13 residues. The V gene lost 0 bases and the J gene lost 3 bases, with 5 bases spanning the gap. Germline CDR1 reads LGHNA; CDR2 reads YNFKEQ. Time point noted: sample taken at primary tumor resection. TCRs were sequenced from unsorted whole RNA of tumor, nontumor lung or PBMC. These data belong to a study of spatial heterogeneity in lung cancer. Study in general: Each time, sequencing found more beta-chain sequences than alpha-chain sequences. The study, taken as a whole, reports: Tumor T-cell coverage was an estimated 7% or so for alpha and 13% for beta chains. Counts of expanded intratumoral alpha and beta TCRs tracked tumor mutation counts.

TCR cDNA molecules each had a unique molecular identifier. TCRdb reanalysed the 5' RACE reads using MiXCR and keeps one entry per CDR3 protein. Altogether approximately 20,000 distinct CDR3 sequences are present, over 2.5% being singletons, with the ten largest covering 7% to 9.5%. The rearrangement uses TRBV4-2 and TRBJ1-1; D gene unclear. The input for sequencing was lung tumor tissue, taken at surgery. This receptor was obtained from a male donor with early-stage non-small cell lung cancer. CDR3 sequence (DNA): TGTGCCAGCAGCCAAGATCTGTACACTGAAGCTTTCTTT. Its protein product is CASSQDLYTEAFF.